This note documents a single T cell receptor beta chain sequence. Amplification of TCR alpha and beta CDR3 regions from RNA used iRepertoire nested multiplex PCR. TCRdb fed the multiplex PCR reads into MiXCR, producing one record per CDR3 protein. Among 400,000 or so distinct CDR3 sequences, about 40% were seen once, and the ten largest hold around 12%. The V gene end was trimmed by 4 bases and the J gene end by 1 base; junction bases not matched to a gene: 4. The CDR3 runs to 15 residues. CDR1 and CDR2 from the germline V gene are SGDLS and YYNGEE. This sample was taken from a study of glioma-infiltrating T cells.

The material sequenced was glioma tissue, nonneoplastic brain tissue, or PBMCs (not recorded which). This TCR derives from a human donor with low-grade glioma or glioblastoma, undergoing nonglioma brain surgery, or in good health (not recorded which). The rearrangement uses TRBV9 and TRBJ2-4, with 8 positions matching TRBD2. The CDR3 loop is CASSPGLDAKNIQYF. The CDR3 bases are TGTGCCAGCAGCCCGGGACTAGATGCCAAAAACATTCAGTACTTC.